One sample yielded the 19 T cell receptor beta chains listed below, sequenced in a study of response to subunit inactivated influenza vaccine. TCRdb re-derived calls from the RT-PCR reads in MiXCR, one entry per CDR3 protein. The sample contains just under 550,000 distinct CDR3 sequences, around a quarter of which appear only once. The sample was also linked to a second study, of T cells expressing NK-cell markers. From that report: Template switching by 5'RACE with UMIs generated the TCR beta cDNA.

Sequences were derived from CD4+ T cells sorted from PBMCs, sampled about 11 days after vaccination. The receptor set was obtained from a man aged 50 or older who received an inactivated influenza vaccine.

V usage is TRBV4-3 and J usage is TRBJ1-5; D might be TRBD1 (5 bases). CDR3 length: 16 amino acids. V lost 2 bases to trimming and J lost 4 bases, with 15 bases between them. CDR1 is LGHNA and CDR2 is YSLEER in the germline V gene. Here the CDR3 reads CASSQPDRPLNQPQHF. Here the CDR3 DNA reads TGCGCCAGCAGCCAACCCGACAGACCTTTAAATCAGCCCCAGCATTTT.

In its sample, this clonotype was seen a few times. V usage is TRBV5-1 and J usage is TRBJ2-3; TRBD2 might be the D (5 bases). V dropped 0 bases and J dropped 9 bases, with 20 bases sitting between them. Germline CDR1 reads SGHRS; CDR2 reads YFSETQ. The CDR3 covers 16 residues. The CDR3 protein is CASSLVRGLSPGTQYF. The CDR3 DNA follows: TGCGCCAGCAGCTTGGTACGAGGGCTATCCCCTGGGACGCAGTATTTT.

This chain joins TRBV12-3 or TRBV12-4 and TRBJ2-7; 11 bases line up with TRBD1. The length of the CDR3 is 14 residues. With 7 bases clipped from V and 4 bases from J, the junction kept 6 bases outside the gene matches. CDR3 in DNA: TGTGCCAGCACCCTGGGACAGGGGGAGTACGAGCAGTACTTC. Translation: CASTLGQGEYEQYF.

The CDR3 nucleotides read TGCAGTGCTAGACCCTTCACAGGGGGCAATCAGCCCCAGCATTTT. Protein: CSARPFTGGNQPQHF. The chain is built from TRBV20-1 and TRBJ1-5, with 7 bases matching TRBD1. The CDR3 covers 15 residues. CDR1 is DFQATT, CDR2 SNEGSKA, per germline (reference sequence). The trim removed 2 bases at V and 2 bases at J, leaving 6 bases unmatched.

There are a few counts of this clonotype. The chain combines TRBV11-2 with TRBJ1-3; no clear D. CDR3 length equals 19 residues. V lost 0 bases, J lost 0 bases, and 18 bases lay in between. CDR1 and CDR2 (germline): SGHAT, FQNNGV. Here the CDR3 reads CASSLEFMGSANSGNTIYF. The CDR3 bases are TGTGCCAGCAGCTTAGAATTTATGGGCAGCGCTAACTCTGGAAACACCATATATTTT.

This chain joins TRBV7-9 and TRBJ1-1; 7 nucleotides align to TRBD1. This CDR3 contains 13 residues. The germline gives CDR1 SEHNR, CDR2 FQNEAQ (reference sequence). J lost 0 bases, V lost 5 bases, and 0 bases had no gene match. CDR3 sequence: CASSDRVNTEAFF. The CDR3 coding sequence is TGTGCCAGCAGCGACAGGGTGAACACTGAAGCTTTCTTT.

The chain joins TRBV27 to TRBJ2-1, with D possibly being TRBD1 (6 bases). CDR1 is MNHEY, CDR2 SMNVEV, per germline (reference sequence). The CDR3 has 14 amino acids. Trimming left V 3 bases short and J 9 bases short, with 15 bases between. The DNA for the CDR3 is TGTGCCAGCAGTTTCGGGACAAGGGGTAGTGAGCAGTTCTTC. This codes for CASSFGTRGSEQFF.

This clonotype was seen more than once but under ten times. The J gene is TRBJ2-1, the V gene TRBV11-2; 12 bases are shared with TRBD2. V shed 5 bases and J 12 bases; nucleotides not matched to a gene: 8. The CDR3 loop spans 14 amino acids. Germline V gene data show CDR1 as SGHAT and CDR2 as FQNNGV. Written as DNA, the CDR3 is TGTGCCAGCAGCCCCGGGACTAGCGGGCGTATGCAGTTCTTC. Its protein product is CASSPGTSGRMQFF.

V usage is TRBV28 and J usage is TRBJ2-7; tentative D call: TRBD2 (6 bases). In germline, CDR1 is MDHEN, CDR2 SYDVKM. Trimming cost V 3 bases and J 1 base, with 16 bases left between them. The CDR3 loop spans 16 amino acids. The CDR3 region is CASSFLVGGRSYEQYF. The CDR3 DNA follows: TGTGCCAGCAGTTTTCTAGTCGGGGGTAGGTCCTACGAGCAGTACTTC.

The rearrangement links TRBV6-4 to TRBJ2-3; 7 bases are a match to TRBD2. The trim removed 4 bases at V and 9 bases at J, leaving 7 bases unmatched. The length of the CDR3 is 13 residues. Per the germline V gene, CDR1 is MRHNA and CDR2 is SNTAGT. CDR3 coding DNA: TGTGCCAGCAGTGCCATGCTCGGGGGGACGCAGTATTTT. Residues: CASSAMLGGTQYF.

The CDR3 DNA sequence: TGTGCCAGCAGCGCCGGCTCCTACGAGCAGTACTTC. Its translation is CASSAGSYEQYF. The genes are TRBV3-1 and TRBJ2-7; no clear D gene. Germline CDR1 LGHDT, CDR2 YNNKEL (reference sequence). The V and J ends lost 5 bases and 0 bases respectively, with 5 bases between them. This CDR3 has 12 residues.

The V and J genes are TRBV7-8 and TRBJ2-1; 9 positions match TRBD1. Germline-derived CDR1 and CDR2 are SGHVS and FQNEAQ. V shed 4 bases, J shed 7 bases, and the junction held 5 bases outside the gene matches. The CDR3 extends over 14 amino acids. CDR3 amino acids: CASSSQGAGNEQFF. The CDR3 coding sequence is TGTGCCAGCAGCTCACAGGGGGCGGGAAATGAGCAGTTCTTC. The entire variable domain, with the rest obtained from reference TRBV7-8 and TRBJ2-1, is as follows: GAGVSQSPRYKVAKRGQDVALRCDPISGHVSLFWYQQALGQGPEFLTYFQNEAQLDKSGLPSDRFFAERPEGSVSTLKIQRTQQEDSAVYLCASSSQGAGNEQFFGPGTRLTVL.

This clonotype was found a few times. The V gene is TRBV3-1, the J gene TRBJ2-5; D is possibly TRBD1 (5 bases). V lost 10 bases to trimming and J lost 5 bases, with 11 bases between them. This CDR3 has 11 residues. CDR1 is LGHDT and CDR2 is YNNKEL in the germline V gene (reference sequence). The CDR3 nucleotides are TGTGCCACCCAGGGATATGAGACCCAGTACTTC. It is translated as CATQGYETQYF.

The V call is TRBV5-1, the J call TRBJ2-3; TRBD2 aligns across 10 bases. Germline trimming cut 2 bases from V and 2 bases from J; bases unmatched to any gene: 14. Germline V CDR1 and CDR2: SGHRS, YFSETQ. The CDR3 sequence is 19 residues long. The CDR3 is CASSFSVQREGTSTDTQYF. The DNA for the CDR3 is TGCGCCAGCAGCTTCTCGGTTCAGCGGGAGGGTACTTCCACAGATACGCAGTATTTT.

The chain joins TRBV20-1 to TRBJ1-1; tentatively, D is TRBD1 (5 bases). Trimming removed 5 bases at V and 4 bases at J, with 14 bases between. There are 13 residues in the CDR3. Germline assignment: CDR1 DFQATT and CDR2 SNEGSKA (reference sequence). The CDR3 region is CSAVRDSSTEAFF. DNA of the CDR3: TGCAGTGCTGTCCGGGACTCGAGCACTGAAGCTTTCTTT.

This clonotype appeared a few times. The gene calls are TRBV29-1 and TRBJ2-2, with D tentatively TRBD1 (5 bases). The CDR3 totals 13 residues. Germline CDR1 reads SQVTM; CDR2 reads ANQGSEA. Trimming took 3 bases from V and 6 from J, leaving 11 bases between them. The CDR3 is CSVDSGFAGELFF. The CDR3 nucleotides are TGCAGCGTTGACTCAGGGTTTGCCGGGGAGCTGTTTTTT.

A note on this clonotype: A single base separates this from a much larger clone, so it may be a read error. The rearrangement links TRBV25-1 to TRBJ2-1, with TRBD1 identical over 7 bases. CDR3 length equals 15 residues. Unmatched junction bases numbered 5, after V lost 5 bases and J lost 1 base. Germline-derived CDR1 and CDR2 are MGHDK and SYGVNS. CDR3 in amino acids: CASSKLGQSYNEQFF. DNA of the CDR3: TGTGCCAGCAGTAAGCTGGGACAGTCCTACAATGAGCAGTTCTTC.

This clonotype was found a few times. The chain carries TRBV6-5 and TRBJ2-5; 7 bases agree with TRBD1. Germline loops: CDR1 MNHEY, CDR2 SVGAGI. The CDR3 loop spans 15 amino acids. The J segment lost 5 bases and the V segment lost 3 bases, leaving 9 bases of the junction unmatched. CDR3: CASSYVSGGVETQYF. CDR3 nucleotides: TGTGCCAGCAGTTATGTGTCAGGGGGTGTGGAGACCCAGTACTTC.

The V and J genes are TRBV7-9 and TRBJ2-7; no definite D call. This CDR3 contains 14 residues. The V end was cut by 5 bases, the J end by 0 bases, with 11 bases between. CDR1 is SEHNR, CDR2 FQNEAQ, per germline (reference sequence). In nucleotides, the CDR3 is TGTGCCAGCAGCGACACAAGGAGCTCCTACGAGCAGTACTTC. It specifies CASSDTRSSYEQYF.